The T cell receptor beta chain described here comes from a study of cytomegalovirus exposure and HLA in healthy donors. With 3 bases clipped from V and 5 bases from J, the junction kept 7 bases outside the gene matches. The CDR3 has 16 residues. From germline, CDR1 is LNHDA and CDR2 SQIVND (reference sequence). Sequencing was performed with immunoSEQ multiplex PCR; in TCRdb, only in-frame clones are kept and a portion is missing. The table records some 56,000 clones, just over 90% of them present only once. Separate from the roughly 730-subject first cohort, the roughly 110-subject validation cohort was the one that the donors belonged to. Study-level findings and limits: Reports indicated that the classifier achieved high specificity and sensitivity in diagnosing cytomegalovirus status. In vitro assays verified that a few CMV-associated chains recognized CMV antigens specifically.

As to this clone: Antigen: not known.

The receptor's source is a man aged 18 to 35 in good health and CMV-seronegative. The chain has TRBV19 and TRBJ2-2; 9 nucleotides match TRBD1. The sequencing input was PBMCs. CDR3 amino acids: CASSIRGTGLTGELFF. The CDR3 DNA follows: TGTGCCAGTAGTATTCGCGGGACAGGGTTGACCGGGGAGCTGTTTTTT.